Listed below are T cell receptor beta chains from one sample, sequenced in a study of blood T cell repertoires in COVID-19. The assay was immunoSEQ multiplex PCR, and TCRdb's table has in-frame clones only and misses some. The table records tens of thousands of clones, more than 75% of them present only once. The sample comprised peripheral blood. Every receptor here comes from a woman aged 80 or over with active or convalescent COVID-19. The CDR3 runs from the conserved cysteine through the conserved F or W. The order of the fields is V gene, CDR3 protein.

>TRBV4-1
CASSQNMRGNIQYF
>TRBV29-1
CSVDGGRGYEQYF
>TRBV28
CASSQTSGGTIRETQYF
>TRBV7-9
CASSLEAGGDTQYF
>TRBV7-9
CASSWGDSTNNSPLHF
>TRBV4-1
CASSQGSGGAVFPFF
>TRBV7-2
CASSEEQVANEKLFF
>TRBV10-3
CAISESTDYGYTF
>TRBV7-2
CASSNRDLSYEQYF
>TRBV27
CASRPGGVWTEAFF
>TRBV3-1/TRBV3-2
CASSQVDQLAGRRGEQFF
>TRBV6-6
CASSYSLAGSGYEQYF
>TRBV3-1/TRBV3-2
CASSQEGGQSNYGYTF
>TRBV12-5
CASGRTVNNSPLHF
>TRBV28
CASTGSGANVLTF
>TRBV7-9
CASSPRGGGYSYEQYF
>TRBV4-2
CASSQPTGGNYGYTF
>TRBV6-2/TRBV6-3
CASSYLSNQPQHF
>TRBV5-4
CASSYENRLNTEAFF
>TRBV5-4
CASSWDQGLNEQFF
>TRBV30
CAWSNTGAFNEKLFF
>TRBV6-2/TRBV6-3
CASSPVRGADNEQFF
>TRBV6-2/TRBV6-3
CASSYWAGGASETQYF
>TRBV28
CASSTIAGVGSGNEQFF
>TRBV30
CAWSRREDEQYF
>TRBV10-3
CAISESGREVAGLDEQYF
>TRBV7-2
CASSLPGPLRGYTF
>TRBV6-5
CASSQLAGGYEQYF
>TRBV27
CASSLSGRGYEQYF
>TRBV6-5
CASSPGQGITEAFF
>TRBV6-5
CASSLDSYSNSPLHF
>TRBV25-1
CASRAGVTDTQYF